The clone carrying this T cell receptor (beta chain) was picked up a small number of times. The data were taken from a study of early T cells in non-severe SARS-CoV-2 infection. With 0 bases removed from V and 1 base from J, the gap between germline ends came to 9 bases. The CDR3 sequence is 15 residues long. Germline CDR1 reads LGHNA; CDR2 reads YNFKEQ. Using its own MiXCR run on the 5' RACE reads, TCRdb lists one record per CDR3 protein. The sample lists more than 85,000 distinct CDR3 sequences; 16% were seen once. The sequencing input was whole blood. The clonotype was recovered from an adult who was a healthcare worker with PCR-confirmed SARS-CoV-2 infection or an uninfected control (not recorded which). This chain uses TRBV4-2 with TRBJ1-1, with D perhaps matching TRBD1 (5 bases). The CDR3 sequence: CASSQDFGGNTEAFF. CDR3 DNA sequence: TGTGCCAGCAGCCAAGATTTTGGGGGGAACACTGAAGCTTTCTTT.